The rows below give T cell receptor beta chains drawn from one sample of a study of cytomegalovirus exposure and HLA in healthy donors. This table comes from immunoSEQ multiplex PCR, and its TCRdb copy is limited to in-frame clones, with some not included. The sample holds tens of thousands of clones, around 94% seen once. Source material: PBMCs. These receptors all stem from a man aged 18-30 years in good health and CMV-seronegative. The CDR3 runs from the conserved cysteine through the conserved F or W. A D gene is named only where the DNA matches it firmly. Not every row has a clone size; where given, it reads once, few, many or a size class.

D: TRBD2
size: .
J: TRBJ2-2
length: 15
V: TRBV11-3
CDR3: CASSFMAGDTGELFF
DNA: TGTGCCAGCAGTTTTATGGCGGGAGACACCGGGGAGCTGTTTTTT

D: .
size: .
J: TRBJ1-1
length: 16
V: TRBV27
CDR3: CASSLVQGSMNTEAFF
DNA: TGTGCCAGCAGTTTAGTACAGGGATCCATGAACACTGAAGCTTTCTTT

D: TRBD2
size: .
J: TRBJ2-3
length: 15
V: TRBV6-6
CDR3: CASSSGRASTDTQYF
DNA: TGTGCCAGCAGTAGCGGGAGGGCTAGCACAGATACGCAGTATTTT

D: .
size: .
J: TRBJ2-3
length: 14
V: TRBV9
CDR3: CASSVGQVTDTQYF
DNA: TGTGCCAGCAGCGTAGGTCAGGTGACAGATACGCAGTATTTT

D: .
size: .
J: TRBJ2-1
length: 14
V: TRBV30
CDR3: CAWKSPGTYNEQFF
DNA: TGTGCCTGGAAGTCCCCAGGAACTTACAATGAGCAGTTCTTC

D: TRBD1
size: .
J: TRBJ2-1
length: 14
V: TRBV27
CDR3: CASSSGTGQYEQFF
DNA: TGTGCCAGCAGTTCAGGGACAGGGCAATATGAGCAGTTCTTC

D: .
size: .
J: TRBJ2-7
length: 13
V: TRBV7-9
CDR3: CASSWAAGYEQYF
DNA: TGTGCCAGCAGCTGGGCCGCGGGTTACGAGCAGTACTTC

D: TRBD2
size: .
J: TRBJ2-7
length: 13
V: TRBV7-2
CDR3: CASSFSGSYEQYF
DNA: TGTGCCAGCAGCTTTAGCGGGAGCTACGAGCAGTACTTC

D: TRBD1
size: once
J: TRBJ2-7
length: 15
V: TRBV7-3
CDR3: CASSPTGTAGDEQYF
DNA: TGTGCCAGCAGCCCCACCGGGACAGCCGGCGACGAGCAGTACTTC

D: .
size: .
J: TRBJ2-3
length: 15
V: TRBV4-1
CDR3: CASSQEPYRADTQYF
DNA: TGCGCCAGCAGCCAAGAACCCTATAGAGCAGATACGCAGTATTTT

D: TRBD2
size: .
J: TRBJ2-2
length: 14
V: TRBV28
CDR3: CASNAGGGTGELFF
DNA: TGTGCCAGCAATGCGGGAGGGGGCACCGGGGAGCTGTTTTTT

D: .
size: .
J: TRBJ2-3
length: 14
V: TRBV6-4
CDR3: CASSGRGGADTQYF
DNA: TGTGCCAGCAGTGGGCGAGGAGGCGCAGATACGCAGTATTTT

D: .
size: .
J: TRBJ2-7
length: 15
V: TRBV7-2
CDR3: CASSLGTAPSYEQYF
DNA: TGTGCCAGCAGCTTAGGGACAGCTCCTTCCTACGAGCAGTACTTC

D: .
size: .
J: TRBJ1-1
length: 10
V: TRBV28
CDR3: CASSSVKAFF
DNA: TGTGCCAGCAGTTCAGTAAAAGCTTTCTTT

D: .
size: .
J: TRBJ2-7
length: 16
V: TRBV5-5
CDR3: CASSLGAGAIGHEQYF
DNA: TGTGCCAGCAGCTTAGGTGCAGGGGCCATCGGACACGAGCAGTACTTC

D: .
size: .
J: TRBJ2-3
length: 15
V: TRBV30
CDR3: CAWSVGGGGTDTQYF
DNA: TGTGCCTGGAGTGTAGGGGGGGGAGGCACAGATACGCAGTATTTT

D: .
size: once
J: TRBJ2-2
length: 14
V: TRBV30
CDR3: CAWTLVLNTGELFF
DNA: TGTGCCTGGACACTAGTTCTGAACACCGGGGAGCTGTTTTTT

D: .
size: once
J: TRBJ1-1
length: 12
V: TRBV19
CDR3: CASKPNRTEAFF
DNA: TGTGCCAGTAAGCCTAACCGCACTGAAGCTTTCTTT

D: TRBD1
size: .
J: TRBJ1-3
length: 16
V: TRBV4-3
CDR3: CASSQDGTGSGNTIYF
DNA: TGCGCCAGCAGCCAAGATGGGACAGGCTCTGGAAACACCATATATTTT

D: .
size: .
J: TRBJ2-6
length: 18
V: TRBV5-4
CDR3: CASSVGGQLTAGANVLTF
DNA: TGTGCCAGCTCGGTGGGGGGACAGCTTACTGCTGGGGCCAACGTCCTGACTTTC

D: .
size: .
J: TRBJ1-5
length: 16
V: TRBV28
CDR3: CASSPIGQRGGQPQHF
DNA: TGTGCCAGCAGTCCGATCGGACAAAGAGGTGGCCAGCCCCAGCATTTT

D: TRBD2
size: .
J: TRBJ2-7
length: 14
V: TRBV28
CDR3: CASSFLAGAYEQYF
DNA: TGTGCCAGCAGTTTTTTGGCGGGAGCCTACGAGCAGTACTTC

D: .
size: .
J: TRBJ2-5
length: 14
V: TRBV19
CDR3: CASSIDYSQETQYF
DNA: TGTGCCAGTAGTATAGATTACAGCCAAGAGACCCAGTACTTC

D: .
size: .
J: TRBJ1-1
length: 14
V: TRBV7-2
CDR3: CASSPFWTGAEAFF
DNA: TGTGCCAGCAGCCCTTTTTGGACTGGTGCTGAAGCTTTCTTT

D: .
size: .
J: TRBJ2-6
length: 15
V: TRBV10-2
CDR3: CASSESVVGANVLTF
DNA: TGCGCCAGCAGTGAGTCTGTCGTCGGGGCCAACGTCCTGACTTTC

D: .
size: few
J: TRBJ2-7
length: 13
V: TRBV11-2
CDR3: CASSLEGAYEQYF
DNA: TGTGCCAGCAGCTTGGAAGGAGCCTACGAGCAGTACTTC

D: TRBD1
size: .
J: TRBJ1-4
length: 16
V: TRBV5-1
CDR3: CASSSNPQGANEKLFF
DNA: TGCGCCAGCAGCTCAAATCCCCAGGGGGCTAATGAAAAACTGTTTTTT

D: .
size: .
J: TRBJ2-5
length: 12
V: TRBV10-2
CDR3: CASSESRETQYF
DNA: TGCGCCAGCAGTGAGTCGAGAGAGACCCAGTACTTC

D: .
size: once
J: TRBJ2-2
length: 15
V: TRBV7-8
CDR3: CASSPGRWAAGELFF
DNA: TGTGCCAGCAGCCCCGGTCGATGGGCAGCCGGGGAGCTGTTTTTT

D: .
size: once
J: TRBJ2-7
length: 15
V: TRBV10-1
CDR3: CASSSTARPNYEQYF
DNA: TGCGCCAGCAGTTCCACGGCTAGACCCAACTACGAGCAGTACTTC

D: .
size: .
J: TRBJ2-7
length: 15
V: TRBV11-1
CDR3: CASSLAGLSSYEQYF
DNA: TGTGCCAGCAGCTTAGCGGGACTCAGCTCCTACGAGCAGTACTTC

D: .
size: .
J: TRBJ1-1
length: 15
V: TRBV9
CDR3: CASSPDPTGNTEAFF
DNA: TGTGCCAGCAGCCCCGATCCCACAGGGAACACTGAAGCTTTCTTT

D: .
size: .
J: TRBJ2-7
length: 15
V: TRBV7-2
CDR3: CASSLGGTASYEQYF
DNA: TGTGCCAGCAGCCTAGGCGGGACAGCCTCCTACGAGCAGTACTTC

D: .
size: .
J: TRBJ2-7
length: 12
V: TRBV28
CDR3: CASSVQGHEQYF
DNA: TGTGCCAGCAGCGTACAGGGCCACGAGCAGTACTTC

D: .
size: .
J: TRBJ2-4
length: 18
V: TRBV4-3
CDR3: CASSQDGGMGLGGNIQYF
DNA: TGCGCCAGCAGCCAAGATGGTGGCATGGGGCTAGGTGGAAACATTCAGTACTTC

D: TRBD1
size: .
J: TRBJ2-7
length: 15
V: TRBV7-6
CDR3: CASSFARQGAAEQYF
DNA: TGTGCCAGCAGCTTTGCCCGACAGGGGGCGGCCGAGCAGTACTTC

D: .
size: .
J: TRBJ1-1
length: 15
V: TRBV6-5
CDR3: CASRINLNGNTEAFF
DNA: TGTGCCAGCAGGATTAATTTAAATGGCAACACTGAAGCTTTCTTT

D: .
size: .
J: TRBJ2-7
length: 15
V: TRBV21-1
CDR3: CASSKGNRVGKAKDF
DNA: TGTGCCAGCAGCAAAGGGAACAGGGTGGGTAAGGCGAAGGACTTC

D: .
size: few
J: TRBJ2-5
length: 13
V: TRBV18
CDR3: CASSPRGQETQYF
DNA: TGTGCCAGCTCACCGCGGGGTCAAGAGACCCAGTACTTC

D: .
size: .
J: TRBJ1-1
length: 13
V: TRBV18
CDR3: CASSAGVDTEAFF
DNA: TGTGCCAGCTCCGCAGGGGTGGACACTGAAGCTTTCTTT

D: .
size: .
J: TRBJ2-7
length: 13
V: TRBV29-1
CDR3: CSGGPEPRGEQYF
DNA: TGCAGCGGCGGCCCAGAGCCCCGCGGCGAGCAGTACTTC

D: .
size: .
J: TRBJ2-2
length: 17
V: TRBV4-1
CDR3: CASSQDSERQNTGELFF
DNA: TGCGCCAGCAGCCAAGATAGCGAGCGACAGAACACCGGGGAGCTGTTTTTT

D: TRBD1
size: .
J: TRBJ1-5
length: 14
V: TRBV9
CDR3: CASSPRQGGQPQHF
DNA: TGTGCCAGCAGCCCCAGACAGGGAGGTCAGCCCCAGCATTTT

D: TRBD1
size: .
J: TRBJ2-7
length: 14
V: TRBV9
CDR3: CASSVEGTGFEQYF
DNA: TGTGCCAGCAGCGTAGAAGGGACAGGGTTCGAGCAGTACTTC

D: TRBD1
size: .
J: TRBJ1-2
length: 17
V: TRBV25-1
CDR3: CASSDPPGTGGIYGYTF
DNA: TGTGCCAGCAGTGACCCACCCGGGACAGGAGGTATCTATGGCTACACCTTC

D: .
size: .
J: TRBJ1-1
length: 12
V: TRBV9
CDR3: CASSVDVGEAFF
DNA: TGTGCCAGCAGCGTAGACGTCGGGGAAGCTTTCTTT

D: .
size: .
J: TRBJ2-7
length: 12
V: TRBV6-4
CDR3: CASSQPGGEQYF
DNA: TGTGCCAGCAGTCAACCAGGGGGGGAGCAGTACTTC

D: TRBD2
size: .
J: TRBJ2-7
length: 15
V: TRBV5-1
CDR3: CASSLLAGGPDEQYF
DNA: TGCGCCAGCAGCTTGCTAGCGGGAGGGCCGGACGAGCAGTACTTC

D: .
size: once
J: TRBJ2-7
length: 13
V: TRBV19
CDR3: CATEDRTFREQYF
DNA: TGTGCCACTGAAGACAGGACCTTTCGCGAGCAGTACTTC

D: .
size: .
J: TRBJ2-3
length: 13
V: TRBV7-8
CDR3: CASSPPTEDTQYF
DNA: TGTGCCAGCAGCCCGCCGACAGAAGATACGCAGTATTTT

D: .
size: .
J: TRBJ1-2
length: 15
V: TRBV6-5
CDR3: CASRLRATGFYGYTF
DNA: TGTGCCAGCAGACTACGAGCGACGGGGTTCTATGGCTACACCTTC

D: .
size: .
J: TRBJ2-1
length: 12
V: TRBV7-9
CDR3: CASSERRNEQFF
DNA: TGTGCCAGCAGCGAGCGGAGGAATGAGCAGTTCTTC

D: TRBD2
size: few
J: TRBJ2-3
length: 13
V: TRBV11-1
CDR3: CASSLAGADTQYF
DNA: TGTGCCAGCAGCCTAGCGGGAGCGGATACGCAGTATTTT

D: .
size: .
J: TRBJ2-7
length: 13
V: TRBV27
CDR3: CASSRQGPYEQYF
DNA: TGTGCCAGCAGTAGGCAGGGGCCCTACGAGCAGTACTTC

D: TRBD2
size: .
J: TRBJ2-3
length: 16
V: TRBV6-5
CDR3: CASSYSTSGSLDTQYF
DNA: TGTGCCAGCAGTTACTCGACTAGCGGGAGTCTAGATACGCAGTATTTT

D: .
size: .
J: TRBJ1-4
length: 15
V: TRBV5-4
CDR3: CASSFGREGDEKLFF
DNA: TGTGCCAGCAGCTTTGGACGGGAGGGGGATGAAAAACTGTTTTTT

D: .
size: .
J: TRBJ2-1
length: 13
V: TRBV4-2
CDR3: CASSPGLYNEQFF
DNA: TGTGCCAGCAGCCCCGGACTTTACAATGAGCAGTTCTTC

D: .
size: few
J: TRBJ1-5
length: 14
V: TRBV27
CDR3: CASSSQGNSQPQHF
DNA: TGTGCCAGCAGTTCACAGGGAAACTCTCAGCCCCAGCATTTT

D: .
size: .
J: TRBJ2-7
length: 14
V: TRBV4-2
CDR3: CASSQGLGDYEQYF
DNA: TGTGCCAGCAGCCAAGGACTTGGCGACTACGAGCAGTACTTC

D: TRBD1
size: .
J: TRBJ2-7
length: 15
V: TRBV28
CDR3: CASSPLAGGLVEQYF
DNA: TGTGCCAGCAGTCCGCTGGCAGGGGGTTTGGTCGAGCAGTACTTC